This T cell receptor (beta chain) was sequenced for a study of beta chain features in type 1 diabetes. Reverse transcribing all isolated RNA meant expressed TCRB transcripts were sequenced. Assay used: immunoSEQ multiplex PCR; TCRdb lists only in-frame clones, some missing. Of under 450,000 clones in the sample, approximately 15% were seen once. With regard to this clone: Its antigen is unknown.

V shed 5 bases and J shed 0 bases, with 11 bases lying between them. This CDR3 region has 15 residues. Germline loops: CDR1 LNHDA, CDR2 SQIVND (reference sequence). Findings of the study overall: Compared with healthy donors, patients appeared to share more similar naive, central memory and regulatory TCRB repertoires.

This TCR was sampled from a man younger than 45 in good health. The chain is built from TRBV19 and TRBJ2-1; no definite D call. Sequenced: naive CD4+ T cells from blood. This CDR3 is CASSRTLSSYNEQFF. The CDR3 DNA follows: TGTGCCAGTAGTCGAACTTTAAGCTCCTACAATGAGCAGTTCTTC.